These 23 T cell receptor beta chains were all obtained from the same sample, sequenced in a study of radiotherapy plus CTLA-4 blockade in lung cancer. Here immunoSEQ multiplex PCR was the method, and the copy in TCRdb shows in-frame clones only, minus some. Counted here are roughly 66,000 clones, around 86% occurring once; the ten biggest clones make up less than 5%. Sequencing was performed on peripheral blood, taken from a patient treated with radiotherapy plus ipilimumab. Receptors originate from a human donor with non-small cell lung cancer who had a partial response to radiotherapy plus ipilimumab.

This clone showed up just a few times. V is TRBV6-1 and J is TRBJ2-2; 12 positions agree with TRBD2. The CDR3 spans 15 residues. Trimming took 7 bases from V and 7 from J; bases not matched to a gene: 7. Germline V gives CDR1 MNHNS, CDR2 SASEGT. The CDR3 sequence: CASIALAGGGGELFF. CDR3 nucleotide sequence: TGTGCCAGCATAGCACTAGCGGGAGGCGGCGGGGAGCTGTTTTTT.

The V and J genes are TRBV6-5 and TRBJ2-1; 12 bases are shared with TRBD2. This CDR3 is 14 amino acids long. Looked up from germline, CDR1 is MNHEY and CDR2 is SVGAGI. Unmatched junction bases numbered 11, after V lost 11 bases and J lost 9 bases. For the CDR3, the DNA is TGTGCCCTAAAGAGACTAGCGGGAGACACTGAGCAGTTCTTC. Amino acids: CALKRLAGDTEQFF.

The chain has TRBV4-2 and TRBJ1-1; 9 bases align to TRBD1. Trimming removed 6 bases from V and 1 base from J; junction bases left unmatched: 6. This CDR3 comprises 15 residues. Germline CDR1 and CDR2: LGHNA and YNFKEQ. CDR3 loop: CASSLPGQGNTEAFF. CDR3 nucleotides: TGTGCCAGCAGTCTTCCGGGACAGGGGAACACTGAAGCTTTCTTT.

J is TRBJ1-2 and V is TRBV5-5; D may be TRBD1 (5 bases). The length of the CDR3 is 15 residues. CDR1 and CDR2 (germline): SGHKS, YYEKEE (reference sequence). V lost 2 bases and J 1 base, leaving 12 bases between the germline ends. As DNA, the CDR3 is TGTGCCAGCAGCTTCCAACAGGACATTAACTATGGCTACACCTTC. It yields the protein CASSFQQDINYGYTF.

The CDR3 sequence: CASSVELGPLNTEAFF. The CDR3 DNA reads as TGTGCCAGCAGCGTGGAACTGGGCCCTTTGAACACTGAAGCTTTCTTT. The genes are TRBV5-5 and TRBJ1-1, with unresolved D. The CDR3 totals 16 residues. The ends were cut back, 4 bases at V and 0 bases at J, with 16 bases in the middle. From germline, CDR1 is SGHKS and CDR2 YYEKEE (reference sequence).

The J gene is TRBJ2-7, the V gene TRBV5-5; 7 bases agree with TRBD1. Trimming cost V 5 bases and J 0 bases; bases outside gene matches: 5. Germline V lookup: CDR1 SGHKS, CDR2 YYEKEE (reference sequence). The CDR3 totals 14 residues. CDR3 region: CASRIRQGSYEQYF. As DNA, the CDR3 is TGTGCCAGCAGGATCCGACAGGGCTCCTACGAGCAGTACTTC.

The table lists this clone with a count of one. This chain links TRBV7-6 with TRBJ1-2; 8 nucleotides line up with TRBD1. V lost 3 bases to trimming and J lost 5 bases; unmatched junction nucleotides: 23. Germline V gene sequence: CDR1 SGHVS, CDR2 FNYEAQ. The CDR3 length is 20 residues. CDR3 DNA: TGTGCCAGCAGCTTGGGATTAAGTATCGAGGGACAGGCCACGGGGTATGGCTACACCTTC. Translation gives CASSLGLSIEGQATGYGYTF.

The gene calls are TRBV28 and TRBJ2-7; the match to TRBD1 covers 7 bases. Losses at the gene ends were 4 bases for V and 2 bases for J; bases not matched to a gene: 8. This CDR3 is 15 amino acids long. Germline loops: CDR1 MDHEN, CDR2 SYDVKM. For the CDR3, the DNA is TGTGCCAGCAGTTCACGACAGGGTAGTCCCTACGAGCAGTACTTC. It yields the protein CASSSRQGSPYEQYF.

This clone showed up just once. The chain has TRBV19 and TRBJ2-3, with 9 bases lining up with TRBD2. V lost 6 bases, J lost 5 bases, and 9 bases stayed unmatched. The CDR3 is 15 residues long. Germline CDR1 and CDR2: LNHDA and SQIVND (reference sequence). The CDR3 region has the DNA TGTGCCAGTAGGCGGGGACTAGCAGACAGAGATACGCAGTATTTT. The encoded protein is CASRRGLADRDTQYF.

The CDR3 sequence: CASVDRGRDTEAFF. DNA for the CDR3: TGTGCCAGCGTAGACAGGGGGCGGGACACTGAAGCTTTCTTT. The V gene is TRBV2, the J gene TRBJ1-1; 10 bases align to TRBD1. Germline V gives CDR1 SNHLY, CDR2 FYNNEI. Trimming cost V 8 bases and J 3 bases; bases outside gene matches: 6. This CDR3 is built from 14 residues.

The V call is TRBV10-3, the J call TRBJ2-7, with 13 bases aligning to TRBD2. The CDR3 consists of 15 residues. CDR1 and CDR2 (germline): ENHRY, SYGVKD. Trimming at V came to 7 bases and at J to 5 bases, leaving 8 bases not matched to a gene. This chain's CDR3 is CAIKKGLAGVDEQYF. The CDR3, as DNA: TGTGCCATCAAAAAAGGACTAGCGGGAGTAGACGAGCAGTACTTC.

This clone was seen only a few times. The chain carries TRBV5-1 and TRBJ1-2; 7 bases agree with TRBD1. In germline, CDR1 is SGHRS, CDR2 YFSETQ. V trimming: 2 bases; J trimming: 8 bases; junction bases outside the gene matches: 6. This CDR3 has 13 residues. The CDR3 protein is CASSFTGEGGYTF. The CDR3, as DNA: TGCGCCAGCAGCTTCACAGGGGAAGGCGGCTACACCTTC.

The chain combines TRBV29-1 with TRBJ1-5; D remains ambiguous. With 3 bases removed from V and 2 bases from J, the gap between germline ends came to 8 bases. The CDR3 has 13 residues. Germline V gene sequence: CDR1 SQVTM, CDR2 ANQGSEA. The DNA of the CDR3 is TGCAGCGTTGAGGGTGGAGGCAATCAGCCCCAGCATTTT. Protein product: CSVEGGGNQPQHF.

The J gene is TRBJ2-5, the V gene TRBV29-1; D gene ambiguous. Germline CDR1 and CDR2: SQVTM and ANQGSEA. The germline V and J ends were trimmed by 2 bases and 2 bases, with 15 bases remaining between them. The CDR3 has 15 amino acids. CDR3 nucleotides: TGCAGCGTTGAACTTCGGCGGCGTTTGCAAGAGACCCAGTACTTC. It yields the protein CSVELRRRLQETQYF.

This clone was observed once. The CDR3 nucleotides read TGTGCCAGCAGCCGCGACCCCTGGTTAGCGGCAGGGACCTACGAGCAGTACTTC. This gives the protein CASSRDPWLAAGTYEQYF. The chain joins TRBV7-6 to TRBJ2-7, with a tentative D call TRBD2 (6 bases). Trimming cost V 5 bases and J 2 bases, with 25 bases left between them. The CDR3 runs to 18 residues. Germline V gene data show CDR1 as SGHVS and CDR2 as FNYEAQ.

The V gene is TRBV5-6, the J gene TRBJ2-2; 7 nucleotides match TRBD2. Per the germline V gene, CDR1 is SGHDT and CDR2 is YYEEEE. This CDR3 region has 16 residues. V lost 0 bases, J lost 8 bases, and 10 bases stayed unmatched. The CDR3 reads CASSLDEGGPSGELFF. The CDR3 DNA is TGTGCCAGCAGCTTGGATGAGGGAGGGCCCTCTGGGGAGCTGTTTTTT.

V is TRBV4-1 and J is TRBJ2-7, with D uncertain. This CDR3 has 13 residues. From germline, CDR1 is MGHRA and CDR2 YSYEKL. V was trimmed by 0 bases and J by 4 bases, leaving 7 bases between them. The CDR3 region is CASSQDPFYEQYF. CDR3 sequence (DNA): TGCGCCAGCAGCCAAGATCCGTTTTACGAGCAGTACTTC.

The gene calls are TRBV5-1 and TRBJ2-1; 7 positions match TRBD2. This CDR3 region has 17 residues. Germline V gene lookup returns CDR1 SGHRS and CDR2 YFSETQ. The V gene end was trimmed by 0 bases and the J gene end by 4 bases; junction bases not matched to a gene: 10. The DNA of the CDR3 is TGCGCCAGCAGCTTGGTTTCGAGCGGGACTACTTACAATGAGCAGTTCTTC. Protein: CASSLVSSGTTYNEQFF.

This rearrangement joins TRBV14 to TRBJ2-5; 9 bases fit TRBD2. Germline lookup yields CDR1 SGHDN and CDR2 FVKESK. The CDR3 is made up of 15 amino acids. With 4 bases clipped from V and 5 bases from J, the junction kept 8 bases outside the gene matches. CDR3 DNA sequence: TGTGCCAGCAGCCTGGGAGGTAGCGGGAGCGAGACCCAGTACTTC. Amino acids: CASSLGGSGSETQYF.

The V gene is TRBV9, the J gene TRBJ1-2; D gene uncertain. Germline CDR1 SGDLS, CDR2 YYNGEE. V lost 0 bases to trimming and J lost 4 bases, with 16 bases between them. This CDR3 region has 16 residues. As DNA, the CDR3 is TGTGCCAGCAGCGTAGGGCAGGCCGGAACCCTCTATGGCTACACCTTC. Its translation is CASSVGQAGTLYGYTF.

The V call is TRBV6-1, the J call TRBJ1-5, with TRBD1 matching over 12 bases. CDR1 and CDR2 (germline): MNHNS, SASEGT. The V gene end was trimmed by 6 bases and the J gene end by 7 bases; junction bases not matched to a gene: 4. The CDR3 spans 14 residues. This CDR3 reads CASRGTGGEQPQHF. The CDR3 DNA reads TGTGCCAGCAGAGGGACAGGGGGCGAACAGCCCCAGCATTTT.

This clone was found once. The V gene is TRBV12-5, the J gene TRBJ2-1, with 10 nucleotides matching TRBD2. This CDR3 region has 15 residues. Germline V lookup: CDR1 LGHNT, CDR2 FRNRAP. With V trimmed by 7 bases and J by 0 bases, 3 bases remained unmatched. CDR3 DNA: TGTGCTAGTGCCTTAGCGGGAGGCTCCTACAATGAGCAGTTCTTC. Translated: CASALAGGSYNEQFF.

The chain recombines TRBV28 with TRBJ2-6, with TRBD2 matching over 11 bases. Trimming took 6 bases from V and 3 from J; bases not matched to a gene: 7. CDR1 is MDHEN and CDR2 is SYDVKM in the germline V gene. CDR3 length: 17 amino acids. CDR3 DNA sequence: TGTGCCAGCAGCTATAGCGGGAGGGCCAGTGGGGCCAACGTCCTGACTTTC. The encoded protein is CASSYSGRASGANVLTF.